The clone carrying this TCR beta chain was picked up many times. The length of the CDR3 is 14 residues. With V trimmed by 4 bases and J by 5 bases, 1 base remained unmatched. Germline assignment: CDR1 MNHEY and CDR2 SVGAGI. TCRdb re-called the RT-PCR reads through MiXCR, storing one row per CDR3 protein. Of approximately 720,000 distinct CDR3 sequences listed, approximately 15% were seen once; the top ten hold roughly 3.9%. This clonotype originated in a female donor in good health, serving as a healthy control. This chain uses TRBV6-5 with TRBJ2-3; 12 bases line up with TRBD2. Sequenced material: memory CD4+ T cells from blood. The CDR3 coding sequence is TGTGCCAGCAGTTCACTAGCGGGGGGAGATACGCAGTATTTT. Residues: CASSSLAGGDTQYF.